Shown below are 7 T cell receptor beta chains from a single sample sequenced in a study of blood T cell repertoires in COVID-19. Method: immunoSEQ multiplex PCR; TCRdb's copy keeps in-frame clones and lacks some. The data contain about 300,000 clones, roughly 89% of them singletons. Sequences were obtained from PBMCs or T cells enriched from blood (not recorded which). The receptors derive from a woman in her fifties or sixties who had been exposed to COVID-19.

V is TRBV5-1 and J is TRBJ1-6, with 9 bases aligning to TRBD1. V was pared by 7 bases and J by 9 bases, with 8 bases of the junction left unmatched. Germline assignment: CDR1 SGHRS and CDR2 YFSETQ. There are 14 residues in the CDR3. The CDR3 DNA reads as TGCGCCAGCGGGAGGGACAGGGATCGTTCACCCCTCCACTTT. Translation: CASGRDRDRSPLHF. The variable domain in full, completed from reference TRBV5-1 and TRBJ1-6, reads KAGVTQTPRYLIKTRGQQVTLSCSPISGHRSVSWYQQTPGQGLQFLFEYFSETQRNKGNFPGRFSGRQFSNSRSEMNVSTLELGDSALYLCASGRDRDRSPLHFGNGTRLTVT.

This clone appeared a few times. The CDR3 coding sequence is TGTGCCTGGAGTGTGGGACAGCCTTATGGCTACACCTTC. Its protein product is CAWSVGQPYGYTF. The chain is built from TRBV30 and TRBJ1-2; 7 bases match TRBD1. Per the germline V gene, CDR1 is GTSNPN and CDR2 is SVGIG (reference sequence). The CDR3 spans 13 residues. The V segment lost 0 bases and the J segment 5 bases; nucleotides outside the gene matches: 3.

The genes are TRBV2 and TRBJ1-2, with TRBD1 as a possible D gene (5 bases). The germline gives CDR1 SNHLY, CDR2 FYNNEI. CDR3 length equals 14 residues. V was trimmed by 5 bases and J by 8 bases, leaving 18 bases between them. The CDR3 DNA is TGTGCCAGCAGTACACGGCAGGGTGGAATGGGCTACACCTTC. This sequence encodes CASSTRQGGMGYTF.

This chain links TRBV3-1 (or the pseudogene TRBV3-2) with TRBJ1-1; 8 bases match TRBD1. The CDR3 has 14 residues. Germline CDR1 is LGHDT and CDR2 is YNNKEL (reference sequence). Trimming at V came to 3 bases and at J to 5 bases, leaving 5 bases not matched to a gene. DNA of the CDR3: TGTGCCAGCAGCCAGGCAGGGGGCGGGACTGAAGCTTTCTTT. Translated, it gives CASSQAGGGTEAFF.

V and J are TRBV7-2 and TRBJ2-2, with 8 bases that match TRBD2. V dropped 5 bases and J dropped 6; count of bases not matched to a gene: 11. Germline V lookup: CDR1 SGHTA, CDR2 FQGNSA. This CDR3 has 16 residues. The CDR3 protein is CASSPQSGGPSGELFF. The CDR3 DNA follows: TGTGCCAGCAGCCCGCAGAGCGGGGGCCCCTCCGGGGAGCTGTTTTTT. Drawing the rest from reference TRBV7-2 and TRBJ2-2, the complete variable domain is GAGVSQSPSNKVTEKGKDVELRCDPISGHTALYWYRQSLGQGLEFLIYFQGNSAPDKSGLPSDRFSAERTGGSVSTLTIQRTQQEDSAVYLCASSPQSGGPSGELFFGEGSRLTVL.

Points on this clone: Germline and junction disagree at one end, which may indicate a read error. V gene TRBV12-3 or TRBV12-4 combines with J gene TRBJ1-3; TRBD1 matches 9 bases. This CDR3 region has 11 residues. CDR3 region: CASSFGDRGWF. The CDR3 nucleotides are TGTGCCAGCAGTTTCGGCGACAGGGGGTGGTTT.

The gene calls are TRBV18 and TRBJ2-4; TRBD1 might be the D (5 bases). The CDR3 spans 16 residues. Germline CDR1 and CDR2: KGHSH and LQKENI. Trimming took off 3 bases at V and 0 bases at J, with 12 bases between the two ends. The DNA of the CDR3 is TGTGCCAGCTCACCCCAGGGCCAGCTAGCCAAAAACATTCAGTACTTC. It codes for CASSPQGQLAKNIQYF.